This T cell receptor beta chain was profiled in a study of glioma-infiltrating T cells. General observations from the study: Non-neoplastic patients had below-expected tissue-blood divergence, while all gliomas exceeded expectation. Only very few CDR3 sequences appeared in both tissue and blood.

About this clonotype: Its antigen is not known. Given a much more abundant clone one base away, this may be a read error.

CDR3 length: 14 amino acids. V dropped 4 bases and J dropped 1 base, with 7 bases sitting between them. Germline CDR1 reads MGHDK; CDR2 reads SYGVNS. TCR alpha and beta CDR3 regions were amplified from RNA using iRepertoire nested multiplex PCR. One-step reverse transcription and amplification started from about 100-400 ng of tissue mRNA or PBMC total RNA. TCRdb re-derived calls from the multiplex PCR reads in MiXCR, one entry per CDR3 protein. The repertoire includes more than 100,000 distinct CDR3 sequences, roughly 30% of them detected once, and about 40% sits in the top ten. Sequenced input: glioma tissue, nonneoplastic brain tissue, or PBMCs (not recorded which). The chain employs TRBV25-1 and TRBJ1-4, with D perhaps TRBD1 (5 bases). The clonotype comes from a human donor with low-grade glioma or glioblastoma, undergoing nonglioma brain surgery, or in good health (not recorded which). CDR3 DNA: TGTGCCAGCAGTGGGGACCGAACTAATGAAAAACTGTTTTTT. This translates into CASSGDRTNEKLFF.